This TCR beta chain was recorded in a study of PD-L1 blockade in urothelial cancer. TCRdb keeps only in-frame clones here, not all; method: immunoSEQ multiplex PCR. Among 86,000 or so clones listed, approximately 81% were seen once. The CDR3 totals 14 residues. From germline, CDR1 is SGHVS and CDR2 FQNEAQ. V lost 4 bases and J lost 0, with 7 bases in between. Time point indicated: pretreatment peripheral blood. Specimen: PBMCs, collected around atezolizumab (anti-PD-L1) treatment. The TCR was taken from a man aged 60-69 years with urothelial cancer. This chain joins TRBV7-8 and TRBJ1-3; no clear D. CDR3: CASSWAASGNTIYF. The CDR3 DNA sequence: TGTGCCAGCAGCTGGGCAGCCTCTGGAAACACCATATATTTT.